Each of the 18 T cell receptor beta chains below was sequenced from the same sample in a study of Graves' ophthalmopathy and Graves' hyperthyroidism. TCR beta CDR3 amplification used RNA transcripts. First-round RT-PCR used HTBI primers; second-round multiplex PCR followed. MiXCR was run by TCRdb on the multiplex PCR reads, yielding one entry per CDR3 protein. The table lists about 370,000 distinct CDR3 sequences, approximately 20% of them singletons, with more than 1.5% in the top ten. The sequenced material came from peripheral blood. These receptors were taken from a woman aged 18 to 35 with Graves' ophthalmopathy.

This clonotype was found many times. CDR3 coding DNA: TGTGCCAGCAGTTACTTCAAAAGTTTTAATCGCTTGGATGAAGCTTTCTTT. Translating gives CASSYFKSFNRLDEAFF. The V call is TRBV6-5, the J call TRBJ1-1; D remains ambiguous. From germline, CDR1 is MNHEY and CDR2 SVGAGI. This CDR3 comprises 17 residues. V lost 1 base and J 7 bases, leaving 22 bases between the germline ends.

In its sample, this clonotype was seen many times. This rearrangement joins TRBV20-1 to TRBJ2-5; 9 nucleotides line up with TRBD1. The CDR3 sequence is 12 residues long. Germline values: CDR1 DFQATT, CDR2 SNEGSKA (reference sequence). The V gene end was trimmed by 6 bases and the J gene end by 4 bases; junction bases not matched to a gene: 3. CDR3 sequence reads: CSAQGAGETQYF. CDR3 nucleotide sequence: TGCAGTGCACAGGGGGCGGGAGAGACCCAGTACTTC.

This clonotype occurred many times. This chain connects TRBV7-9 to TRBJ2-7, with 10 bases aligning to TRBD1. The trim removed 5 bases at V and 5 bases at J, leaving 9 bases unmatched. This CDR3 comprises 15 residues. Per the germline V gene, CDR1 is SEHNR and CDR2 is FQNEAQ (reference sequence). As DNA, the CDR3 is TGTGCCAGCAGCCCCAGACAGGGGGCGCAAGACGAGCAGTACTTC. Translation gives CASSPRQGAQDEQYF.

CDR3 bases: TGTGCCAGCAGCCAACCCGCCCGGGGTAGGTACGAGCAGTACTTC. It codes for CASSQPARGRYEQYF. The chain has TRBV14 and TRBJ2-7, with D perhaps TRBD2 (5 bases). Looked up from germline, CDR1 is SGHDN and CDR2 is FVKESK. CDR3 length: 15 amino acids. V dropped 2 bases and J dropped 4 bases, with 15 bases sitting between them.

This clonotype was counted many times. The chain combines TRBV6-2 or TRBV6-3 with TRBJ2-7; 7 bases are a match to TRBD1. V lost 2 bases to trimming and J lost 3 bases; unmatched junction nucleotides: 1. The CDR3 covers 13 residues. The V gene's germline CDR1 is MNHEY and CDR2 SVGEGT. The DNA of the CDR3 is TGTGCCAGCAGTTACCGGGACAGCTACGAGCAGTACTTC. Protein: CASSYRDSYEQYF.

This clonotype has a count of ten or more. This chain joins TRBV29-1 and TRBJ1-1; D is ambiguous. V lost 0 bases, J lost 0 bases, and 2 bases lay in between. There are 12 residues in the CDR3. Germline CDR1 is SQVTM and CDR2 is ANQGSEA. CDR3 region: CSVEDLNTEAFF. As DNA, the CDR3 is TGCAGCGTTGAAGACCTGAACACTGAAGCTTTCTTT. Looking up the rest from reference TRBV29-1 and TRBJ1-1 gives the full variable domain: SAVISQKPSRDICQRGTSLTIQCQVDSQVTMMFWYRQQPGQSLTLIATANQGSEATYESGFVIDKFPISRPNLTFSTLTVSNMSPEDSSIYLCSVEDLNTEAFFGQGTRLTVV.

V usage is TRBV12-3 or TRBV12-4 and J usage is TRBJ1-5; 7 positions match TRBD1. Trimming cost V 3 bases and J 4 bases; bases outside gene matches: 3. The CDR3 contains 14 residues. The DNA for the CDR3 is TGTGCCAGCAGTTTCTTGGGACAGAATCAGCCCCAGCATTTT. Residues: CASSFLGQNQPQHF.

This clonotype has ten or more counts. V is TRBV19 and J is TRBJ1-1; D is uncertain. The CDR3 is made up of 14 amino acids. CDR1 is LNHDA, CDR2 SQIVND, per germline (reference sequence). V lost 7 bases and J 2 bases, leaving 14 bases between the germline ends. The CDR3 DNA follows: TGTGCCAGTACGTCCGTTATCGACAACACTGAAGCTTTCTTT. It encodes CASTSVIDNTEAFF.

This clonotype was recorded at least ten times. The V call is TRBV6-2 or TRBV6-3, the J call TRBJ2-2, with D possibly being TRBD2 (6 bases). CDR1 is MNHEY, CDR2 SVGEGT, per germline. V lost 0 bases and J lost 3, with 11 bases in between. The CDR3 sequence is 16 residues long. The CDR3 spells CASSYSPGLHTGELFF. Written as DNA, the CDR3 is TGTGCCAGCAGTTACTCCCCGGGACTCCACACCGGGGAGCTGTTTTTT.

The sample holds many counts of this clonotype. This sequence joins TRBV4-1 and TRBJ1-6, with TRBD1 identical over 7 bases. Germline CDR1 MGHRA, CDR2 YSYEKL. V lost 4 bases and J lost 6; bases outside the gene matches: 3. There are 14 residues in the CDR3. DNA for the CDR3: TGCGCCAGCAGCCTCCAGGGGGTTAATTCACCCCTCCACTTT. Amino acids: CASSLQGVNSPLHF.

The CDR3 region is CAISEREGPGELFF. CDR3 nucleotides: TGTGCCATCAGTGAGCGGGAGGGCCCCGGGGAGCTGTTTTTT. The chain uses TRBV10-3 and TRBJ2-2, with TRBD2 matching over 8 bases. CDR1 and CDR2 (germline): ENHRY, SYGVKD. This CDR3 is 14 amino acids long. Trimming cost V 2 bases and J 6 bases; bases outside gene matches: 2.

This clonotype was seen at least ten times. CDR3 nucleotides: TGTCCCAGGACGTCTACGCGCTACGAGCAGTACTTC. This sequence encodes CPRTSTRYEQYF. This rearrangement joins TRBV12-5 to TRBJ2-7; D not certain. The CDR3 length is 12 residues. CDR1 and CDR2 (germline): LGHNT, FRNRAP. Drawing the rest from reference TRBV12-5 and TRBJ2-7, the complete variable domain is DARVTQTPRHKVTEMGQEVTMRCQPILGHNTVFWYRQTMMQGLELLAYFRNRAPLDDSGMPKDRFSAEMPDATLATLKIQPSEPRDSAVYFCPRTSTRYEQYFGPGTRLTVT.

This clonotype showed up many times. The rearrangement uses TRBV10-1 and TRBJ1-5; no clear D. The CDR3 extends over 18 amino acids. Germline lookup yields CDR1 WNHNN and CDR2 SYGVQD (reference sequence). With 2 bases removed from V and 0 bases from J, the gap between germline ends came to 17 bases. The CDR3 bases are TGCGCCAGCAGTGAGGGGGTTCTAGGGCGCTATAGCAATCAGCCCCAGCATTTT. Translating gives CASSEGVLGRYSNQPQHF.

In its sample, this clonotype was seen many times. The chain joins TRBV6-2 or TRBV6-3 to TRBJ2-7; weak D call: TRBD2 (5 bases). The CDR3 is 15 residues long. The V gene lost 0 bases and the J gene lost 2 bases, with 11 bases spanning the gap. The germline CDR1 and CDR2 sequences are MNHEY and SVGEGT. The CDR3 sequence is CASSYSVGLPYEQYF. In DNA, the CDR3 is TGTGCCAGCAGTTACTCTGTAGGACTGCCCTACGAGCAGTACTTC.

With regard to this clonotype: The junction departs from germline at one end; a sequencing error may be responsible. The V and J genes are TRBV12-3 or TRBV12-4 and TRBJ1-1; TRBD1 agrees at 7 bases. The CDR3 loop spans 13 amino acids. The DNA for the CDR3 is TGTGCCAGCACTTTAAACAGGGGCACTGAAGCTTTCTTT. This sequence encodes CASTLNRGTEAFF.

This clonotype came up many times. V is TRBV15 and J is TRBJ2-7, with TRBD1 matching 8 bases. Looked up from germline, CDR1 is LNHNV and CDR2 is YYDKDF (reference sequence). Unmatched junction bases numbered 11, after V lost 3 bases and J lost 7 bases. This CDR3 contains 15 residues. This chain's CDR3 is CATSSVPQGAREQYF. The DNA of the CDR3 is TGTGCCACCAGCAGTGTCCCCCAGGGGGCAAGGGAGCAGTACTTC.

The sample holds many counts of this clonotype. CDR3 bases: TGTGCCAGCAGTAGGTTCGGACTAGCCCTTACCGGGGAGCTGTTTTTT. Translating gives CASSRFGLALTGELFF. The chain couples TRBV27 to TRBJ2-2; 8 nucleotides align to TRBD2. The J segment lost 5 bases and the V segment lost 5 bases, leaving 10 bases of the junction unmatched. The CDR3 length is 16 residues. CDR1 is MNHEY and CDR2 is SMNVEV in the germline V gene (reference sequence).

This clonotype was found many times. The chain joins TRBV10-3 to TRBJ2-5; 8 bases are shared with TRBD2. Germline CDR1 reads ENHRY; CDR2 reads SYGVKD. This CDR3 has 13 residues. Trimming removed 2 bases from V and 5 bases from J; junction bases left unmatched: 1. DNA for the CDR3: TGTGCCATCAGTGAGCAGCGGGGGGAGACCCAGTACTTC. Its protein is CAISEQRGETQYF.